A selection of T cell receptor beta chains follows, all from one sample in a study of cytomegalovirus exposure and HLA in healthy donors. Assay: immunoSEQ multiplex PCR; the TCRdb copy retains only in-frame clones and omits some. The data hold 150,000 or so clones, with about 79% observed a single time. The sequencing sample was made of PBMCs. These receptors were taken from a man aged 35 to 55 in good health and CMV-seropositive. CDR3s include the opening cysteine and the closing phenylalanine or tryptophan. Each record gives: J gene, V gene, clone size, D gene, CDR3 DNA, CDR3 protein. The D gene is left open where the match is weak. Where a row states a size, it is once, few, many or the class of an expanded clone; other rows omit it.

TRBJ2-7 | TRBV5-1 | few | . | TGCGCCAGCAGATTTGACAGTGACTCCTACGAGCAGTACTTC | CASRFDSDSYEQYF
TRBJ2-4 | TRBV25-1 | . | . | TGTGCCAGCAGCGAGACCGGGACACCCAAAAACATTCAGTACTTC | CASSETGTPKNIQYF
TRBJ2-7 | TRBV9 | . | TRBD1 | TGTGCCAGCAGCGAGGGACAGGGGGTGGGAGAGCAGTACTTC | CASSEGQGVGEQYF
TRBJ1-3 | TRBV7-2 | . | . | TGTGCCAGCAGCTTATTTTCACACTACTCTGGAAACACCATATATTTT | CASSLFSHYSGNTIYF
TRBJ2-1 | TRBV15 | . | . | TGTGCCACCAGCCCACAGGGGGGGACCTACAATGAGCAGTTCTTC | CATSPQGGTYNEQFF
TRBJ1-5 | TRBV7-8 | once | . | TGTGCCAGCAGCCCCCTACACCGGGACACACAGCCCCAGCATTTT | CASSPLHRDTQPQHF
TRBJ2-7 | TRBV5-1 | . | TRBD1 | TGCGCCAGCAGCACCGGACAGGGGACCTACGAGCAGTACTTC | CASSTGQGTYEQYF
TRBJ2-5 | TRBV7-8 | . | TRBD2 | TGTGCCAGCAGCCGTACCTTAGCGGGAGGGATTGAGACCCAGTACTTC | CASSRTLAGGIETQYF
TRBJ2-7 | TRBV2 | few | TRBD2 | TGTGCCAGCAGGACCCCCGGACTAGCGGGATCAAACGAGCAGTACTTC | CASRTPGLAGSNEQYF
TRBJ1-1 | TRBV27 | . | TRBD1 | TGTGCCAGCAGACGACAGGGGGCTCCTGAAGCTTTCTTT | CASRRQGAPEAFF
TRBJ2-3 | TRBV28 | few | TRBD2 | TGTGCCAGCATTCTCGCCCCGGGGGGGGGAGCGGGAGGAAATACGCAGTATTTT | CASILAPGGGAGGNTQYF
TRBJ1-1 | TRBV6-5 | . | . | TGTGCCAGCACCCCGGCGGGTTTCACTGAAGCTTTCTTT | CASTPAGFTEAFF
TRBJ2-7 | TRBV9 | . | . | TGTGCCAGCAGCGTGGCAGGACAAGCCTACGAGCAGTACTTC | CASSVAGQAYEQYF
TRBJ2-1 | TRBV4-1 | . | . | TGCGCCAGCAGCCAAGATCGCGGGACGTACAATGAGCAGTTCTTC | CASSQDRGTYNEQFF
TRBJ2-7 | TRBV7-9 | . | . | TGTGCCAGCAGTCAAAGGGGCGGTAGCGGAAGGAAGTACGAGCAGTACTTC | CASSQRGGSGRKYEQYF
TRBJ2-7 | TRBV5-4 | . | TRBD1 | TGTGCCAGCAGCCAAATCGGCAGGGGACAGGGGGGCAAGGAGCAGTACTTC | CASSQIGRGQGGKEQYF
TRBJ1-2 | TRBV7-2 | . | . | TGTGCCAGCAGCTTAGTATACTGGGGCGGCTATGGCTACACCTTC | CASSLVYWGGYGYTF
TRBJ2-3 | TRBV9 | . | TRBD2 | TGTGCCAGCAGCGCGACTAGCGGCACAGATACGCAGTATTTT | CASSATSGTDTQYF
TRBJ1-1 | TRBV5-8 | . | . | TGTGCCAGCAGCTTTGACAGATATGAAGCTTTCTTT | CASSFDRYEAFF
TRBJ2-1 | TRBV4-2 | . | TRBD2 | TGTGCCAGCAGCCAAGGTGGGACTAGCGGAAACAATGAGCAGTTCTTC | CASSQGGTSGNNEQFF
TRBJ1-2 | TRBV7-9 | . | . | TGTGCCAGCAGCTTCGTCCCGGTCTATGGCTACACCTTC | CASSFVPVYGYTF
TRBJ2-1 | TRBV18 | . | . | TGTGCCAGCTCACCAAGCCTAAACAATGAGCAGTTCTTC | CASSPSLNNEQFF
TRBJ2-7 | TRBV7-9 | . | TRBD1 | TGTGCCAGCAGCCTGGTCGGGACAGGGTCTATCTACGAGCAGTACTTC | CASSLVGTGSIYEQYF
TRBJ1-2 | TRBV5-3 | few | . | TGTGCCAGAAGCCCGCAGGGGAAGGGCTACACCTTC | CARSPQGKGYTF
TRBJ1-5 | TRBV6-1 | . | . | TGTGCCAGCAGTGAAATGTCAGTTTATAGCAATCAGCCCCAGCATTTT | CASSEMSVYSNQPQHF
TRBJ2-1 | TRBV6-5 | . | . | TGTGCCAGCACCTCACGGGGAGGTGAGCAGTTCTTC | CASTSRGGEQFF
TRBJ2-7 | TRBV9 | . | TRBD2 | TGTGCCAGCAGCGTAGATAGCGGGAGATCCAGGTACGAGCAGTACTTC | CASSVDSGRSRYEQYF
TRBJ1-3 | TRBV6-1 | . | . | TGTGCCAGCTGGACTTCTGGAAACACCATATATTTT | CASWTSGNTIYF
TRBJ2-5 | TRBV5-1 | . | . | TGCGCACACCCAGGTAGCAGGGAAGAAGAGACCCAGTACTTC | CAHPGSREEETQYF
TRBJ1-1 | TRBV2 | . | . | TGTGCCAGCAGTGCCAGGGTTCGGACTGAAGCTTTCTTT | CASSARVRTEAFF
TRBJ2-2 | TRBV9 | . | TRBD2 | TGTGCCAGCAGCTTGGGACTAGAGAACACCGGGGAGCTGTTTTTT | CASSLGLENTGELFF
TRBJ2-7 | TRBV7-8 | few | TRBD1 | TGTGCCAGCAGCCGCTCTCAGGGGGCCTACGAGCAGTACTTC | CASSRSQGAYEQYF
TRBJ2-2 | TRBV19 | . | . | TGTGCCAGTAGAGGCGGCGGAGCGGGCACCGGGGAGCTGTTTTTT | CASRGGGAGTGELFF
TRBJ2-1 | TRBV7-3 | . | TRBD1 | TGTGCCAGCAGCCTGGCGCAGGGGGAATTCCATGAGCAGTTCTTC | CASSLAQGEFHEQFF
TRBJ1-1 | TRBV2 | . | . | TGTGCCAGCAGCGCGGACACTGAAGCTTTCTTT | CASSADTEAFF
TRBJ2-5 | TRBV7-9 | . | TRBD1 | TGTGCCAGCAGCCCGGGACAGGGGGGAGAGACCCAGTACTTC | CASSPGQGGETQYF